This T cell receptor (beta chain) was documented in a study of T-cell memory formation after mild COVID-19. In its sample, this clonotype was seen a few times. What it binds is unknown. Findings of the study overall: CD4+ contracting clones were found mainly in CM and EM, and CD8+ ones in EMRA.

Each CDR3 protein gets one entry after TCRdb re-called the 5' RACE reads with MiXCR. The sample yields some 300,000 distinct CDR3 sequences, around 20% seen once. V was clipped by 7 bases and J by 8 bases, with 17 bases between them. This CDR3 comprises 13 residues. Germline CDR1 is SGHVS and CDR2 is FNYEAQ. The source is a man between 18 and 35 years old who had mild COVID-19 (a few samples of this study predate the infection). Cell type and time point are not known. The sequencing sample was made of PBMCs or a T cell subset sorted from them (not recorded which). This sequence joins TRBV7-6 and TRBJ1-2; perhaps TRBD1 as D (6 bases). This chain's CDR3 is CASTPGGNLGYTF. DNA of the CDR3: TGTGCCAGCACCCCGGGGGGCAACTTGGGCTACACCTTC.